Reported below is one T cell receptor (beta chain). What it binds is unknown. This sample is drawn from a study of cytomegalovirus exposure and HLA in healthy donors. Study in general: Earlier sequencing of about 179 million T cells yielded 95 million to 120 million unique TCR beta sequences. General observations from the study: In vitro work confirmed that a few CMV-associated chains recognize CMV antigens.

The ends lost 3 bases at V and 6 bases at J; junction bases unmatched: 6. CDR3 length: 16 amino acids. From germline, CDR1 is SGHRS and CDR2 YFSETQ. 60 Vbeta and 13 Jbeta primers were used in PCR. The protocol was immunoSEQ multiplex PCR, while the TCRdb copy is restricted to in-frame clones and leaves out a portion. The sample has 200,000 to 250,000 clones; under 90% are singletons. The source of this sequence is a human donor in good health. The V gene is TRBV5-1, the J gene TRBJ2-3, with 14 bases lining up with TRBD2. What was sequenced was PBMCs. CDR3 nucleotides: TGCGCCAGCAGCTCGGGACTAGCGGGAGTCGGGGATACGCAGTATTTT. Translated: CASSSGLAGVGDTQYF.